This is a list of T cell receptor beta chains from one sample in a study of cytomegalovirus exposure and HLA in healthy donors. The data were produced by immunoSEQ multiplex PCR, yet TCRdb's version contains in-frame clones alone and is incomplete. The repertoire consists of 140,000 or so clones, with about 80% occurring once and the leading ten covering approximately 1.5%. The source material was PBMCs. All receptors derive from a woman in her 30s in good health and CMV-seronegative. The conserved cysteine and the conserved F or W are not part of the CDR3 here.

>TRBV15
ATSRGRGRDGYT
>TRBV9
ASSVGGNYGYT
>TRBV13
ASSLVADTQY
>TRBV5-1
ASSAGPRDKRNQPQH
>TRBV28
ASSWISRNQSYNEQF
>TRBV18
ASSTVNTEAF
>TRBV27
ASSLAQGNGYT
>TRBV4-3
ASSQAPGTIPNYYNEQF
>TRBV7-7
ASRVGTSGGEETQY
>TRBV5-1
ASSRGQGYGYT
>TRBV5-1
ASSSSGGAGEQF
>TRBV11-2
ASSLFRGDYGYT
>TRBV7-9
ASRQSAALEQF
>TRBV5-5
ASSLEWKRAGQSEQY
>TRBV13
ASSSRQGASPLH
>TRBV4-3
ASSQDTGGQPQH
>TRBV7-2
ASSLGATYEQY
>TRBV7-6
ASSLLGDTDTQY
>TRBV30
AWTRGGSSYNSPLH
>TRBV4-2
ASSQVTGGGDTIY
>TRBV7-3
ASSPSSGGRNNEQF
>TRBV4-1
ASSPSGGAGTF
>TRBV5-1
ASSLAGDRTDTQY
>TRBV18
ASSPPADNYGYT
>TRBV13
ASSRSRQDTEAF
>TRBV9
ASSPGATGNEQF
>TRBV19
ASSMGTDYGYT
>TRBV27
ASSQIRETEAF
>TRBV9
ASSVDLVSGYT